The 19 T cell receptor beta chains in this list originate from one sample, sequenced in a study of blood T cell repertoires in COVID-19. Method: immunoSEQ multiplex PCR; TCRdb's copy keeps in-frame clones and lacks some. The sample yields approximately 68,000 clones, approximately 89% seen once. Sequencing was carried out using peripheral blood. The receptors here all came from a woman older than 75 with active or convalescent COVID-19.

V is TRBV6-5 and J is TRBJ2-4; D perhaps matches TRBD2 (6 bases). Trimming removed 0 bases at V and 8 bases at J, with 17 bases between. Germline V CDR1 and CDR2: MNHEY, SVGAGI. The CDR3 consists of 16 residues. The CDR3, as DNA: TGTGCCAGCAGTTACTCGGTCCGGGGGAGCCGGGACATTCAGTACTTC. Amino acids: CASSYSVRGSRDIQYF.

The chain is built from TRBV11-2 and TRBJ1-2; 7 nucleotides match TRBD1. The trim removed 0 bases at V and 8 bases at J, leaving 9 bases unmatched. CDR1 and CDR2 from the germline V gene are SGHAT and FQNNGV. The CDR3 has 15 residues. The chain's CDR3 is CASSLETTGIRGYTF. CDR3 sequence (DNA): TGTGCCAGCAGCTTAGAGACGACAGGGATCAGGGGCTACACCTTC.

This CDR3 reads CASTHSTGAGNTIYF. As DNA, the CDR3 is TGCGCCAGCACCCACTCGACAGGGGCTGGAAACACCATATATTTT. The chain employs TRBV5-1 and TRBJ1-3, with TRBD1 matching 8 bases. V shed 6 bases and J 2 bases; nucleotides not matched to a gene: 7. The CDR3 length is 15 residues. The germline gives CDR1 SGHRS, CDR2 YFSETQ.

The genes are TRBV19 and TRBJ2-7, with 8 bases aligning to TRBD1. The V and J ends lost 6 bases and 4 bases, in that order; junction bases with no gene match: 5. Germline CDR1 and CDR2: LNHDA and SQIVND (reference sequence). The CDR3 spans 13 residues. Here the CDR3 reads CASRAQGEYEQYF. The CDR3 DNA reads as TGTGCCAGTAGAGCACAGGGGGAATACGAGCAGTACTTC.

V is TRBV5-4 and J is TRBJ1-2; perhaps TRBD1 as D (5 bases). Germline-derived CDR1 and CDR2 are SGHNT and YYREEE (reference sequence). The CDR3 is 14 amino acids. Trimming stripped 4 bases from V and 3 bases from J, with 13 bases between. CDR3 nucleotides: TGTGCCAGCAGCCTTCGGCAGGGCCACTATGGCTACACCTTC. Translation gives CASSLRQGHYGYTF.

The CDR3, as DNA: TGCGCCAGCAGCCAAGATTACCAGTCAAATCAGCCCCAGCATTTT. Its protein product is CASSQDYQSNQPQHF. The gene calls are TRBV4-1 and TRBJ1-5, with D unclear. Germline-derived CDR1 and CDR2 are MGHRA and YSYEKL. The CDR3 spans 15 residues. Trimming left V 0 bases short and J 4 bases short, with 10 bases between.

Written as DNA, the CDR3 is TGTGCCAGCAGCTTAGGTACTAGCGGGGGAAATGAGCAGTTCTTC. Amino acids: CASSLGTSGGNEQFF. V and J are TRBV11-2 and TRBJ2-1; 11 bases line up with TRBD2. Germline V gene sequence: CDR1 SGHAT, CDR2 FQNNGV. With 1 base clipped from V and 7 bases from J, the junction kept 3 bases outside the gene matches. This CDR3 contains 15 residues.

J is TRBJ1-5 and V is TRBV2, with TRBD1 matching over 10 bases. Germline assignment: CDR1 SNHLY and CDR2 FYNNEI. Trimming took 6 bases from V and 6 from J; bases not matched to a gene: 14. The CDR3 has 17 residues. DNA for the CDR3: TGTGCCAGCAGGGGGGGACAGGGGAGAGTTTCGGGTCAGCCCCAGCATTTT. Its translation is CASRGGQGRVSGQPQHF.

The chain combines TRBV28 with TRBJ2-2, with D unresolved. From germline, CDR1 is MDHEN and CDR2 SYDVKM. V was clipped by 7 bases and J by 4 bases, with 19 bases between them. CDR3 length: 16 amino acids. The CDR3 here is CASIARRLDGTGELFF. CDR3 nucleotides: TGTGCCAGCATTGCCAGGCGCCTCGACGGCACCGGGGAGCTGTTTTTT. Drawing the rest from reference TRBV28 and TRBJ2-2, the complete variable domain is DVKVTQSSRYLVKRTGEKVFLECVQDMDHENMFWYRQDPGLGLRLIYFSYDVKMKEKGDIPEGYSVSREKKERFSLILESASTNQTSMYLCASIARRLDGTGELFFGEGSRLTVL.

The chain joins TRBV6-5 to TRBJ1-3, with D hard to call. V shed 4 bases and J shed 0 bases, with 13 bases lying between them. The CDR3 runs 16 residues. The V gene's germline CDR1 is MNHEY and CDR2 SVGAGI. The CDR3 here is CASSLGDTLSGNTIYF. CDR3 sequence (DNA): TGTGCCAGCAGTTTGGGTGACACCCTCTCTGGAAACACCATATATTTT.

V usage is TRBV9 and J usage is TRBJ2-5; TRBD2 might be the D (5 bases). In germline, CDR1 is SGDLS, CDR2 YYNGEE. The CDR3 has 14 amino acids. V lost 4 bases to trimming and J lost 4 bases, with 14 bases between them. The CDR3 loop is CASSRFEGVETQYF. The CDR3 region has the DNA TGTGCCAGCAGCAGGTTCGAGGGCGTAGAGACCCAGTACTTC.

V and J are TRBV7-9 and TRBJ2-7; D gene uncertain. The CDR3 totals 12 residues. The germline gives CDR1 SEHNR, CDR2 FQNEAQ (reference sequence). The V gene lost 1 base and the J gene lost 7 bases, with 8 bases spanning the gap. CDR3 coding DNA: TGTGCCAGCAGCTTAGATCCTTTGGAGCAGTACTTC. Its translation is CASSLDPLEQYF.

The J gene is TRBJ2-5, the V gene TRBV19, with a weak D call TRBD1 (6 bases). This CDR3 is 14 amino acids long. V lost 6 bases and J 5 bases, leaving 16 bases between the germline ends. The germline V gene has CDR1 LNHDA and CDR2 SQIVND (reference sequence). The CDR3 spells CASRDSSVGETQYF. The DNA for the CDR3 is TGTGCCAGTAGGGACAGCTCGGTGGGGGAGACCCAGTACTTC.

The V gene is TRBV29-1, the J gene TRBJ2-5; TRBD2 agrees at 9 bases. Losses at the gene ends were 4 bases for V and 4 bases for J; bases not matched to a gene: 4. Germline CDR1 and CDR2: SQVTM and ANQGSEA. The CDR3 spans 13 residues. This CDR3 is CSVVSGGGETQYF. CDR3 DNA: TGCAGCGTTGTTAGCGGGGGTGGAGAGACCCAGTACTTC.

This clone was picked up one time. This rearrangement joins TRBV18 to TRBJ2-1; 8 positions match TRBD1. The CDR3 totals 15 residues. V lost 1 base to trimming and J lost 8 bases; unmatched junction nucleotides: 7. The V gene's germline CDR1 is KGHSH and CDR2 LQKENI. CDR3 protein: CASSPLGQGEDEQFF. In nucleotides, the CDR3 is TGTGCCAGCTCACCACTCGGACAGGGAGAGGATGAGCAGTTCTTC.

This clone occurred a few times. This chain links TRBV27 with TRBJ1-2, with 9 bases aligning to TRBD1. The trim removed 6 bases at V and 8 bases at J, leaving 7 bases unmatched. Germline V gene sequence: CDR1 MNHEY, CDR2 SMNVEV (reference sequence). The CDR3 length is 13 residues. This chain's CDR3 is CASRLQGATGYTF. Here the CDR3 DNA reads TGTGCCAGCAGACTACAGGGGGCGACGGGCTACACCTTC.

CDR3 sequence reads: CASSSAGTGATPYSYEQYF. DNA for the CDR3: TGTGCCAGCAGCTCAGCCGGGACAGGGGCCACTCCTTACTCCTACGAGCAGTACTTC. The rearrangement links TRBV5-6 to TRBJ2-7; 10 positions match TRBD1. V gave up 3 bases and J gave up 0 bases; unmatched junction bases: 15. Germline V gene sequence: CDR1 SGHDT, CDR2 YYEEEE. The CDR3 consists of 19 residues.

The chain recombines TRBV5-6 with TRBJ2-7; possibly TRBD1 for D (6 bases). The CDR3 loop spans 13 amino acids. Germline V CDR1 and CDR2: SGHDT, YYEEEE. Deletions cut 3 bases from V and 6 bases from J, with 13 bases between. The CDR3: CASSYKGVGEQYF. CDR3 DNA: TGTGCCAGCAGCTACAAGGGGGTGGGCGAGCAGTACTTC.

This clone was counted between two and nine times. CDR3 loop: CASSLTDYANYGYTF. Here the CDR3 DNA reads TGTGCCAGCAGCTTAACGGACTATGCTAACTATGGCTACACCTTC. The rearrangement uses TRBV7-9 and TRBJ1-2; D is unclear. V gave up 2 bases and J gave up 0 bases, with 10 bases separating them. CDR3 length: 15 amino acids. Germline V gives CDR1 SEHNR, CDR2 FQNEAQ (reference sequence).